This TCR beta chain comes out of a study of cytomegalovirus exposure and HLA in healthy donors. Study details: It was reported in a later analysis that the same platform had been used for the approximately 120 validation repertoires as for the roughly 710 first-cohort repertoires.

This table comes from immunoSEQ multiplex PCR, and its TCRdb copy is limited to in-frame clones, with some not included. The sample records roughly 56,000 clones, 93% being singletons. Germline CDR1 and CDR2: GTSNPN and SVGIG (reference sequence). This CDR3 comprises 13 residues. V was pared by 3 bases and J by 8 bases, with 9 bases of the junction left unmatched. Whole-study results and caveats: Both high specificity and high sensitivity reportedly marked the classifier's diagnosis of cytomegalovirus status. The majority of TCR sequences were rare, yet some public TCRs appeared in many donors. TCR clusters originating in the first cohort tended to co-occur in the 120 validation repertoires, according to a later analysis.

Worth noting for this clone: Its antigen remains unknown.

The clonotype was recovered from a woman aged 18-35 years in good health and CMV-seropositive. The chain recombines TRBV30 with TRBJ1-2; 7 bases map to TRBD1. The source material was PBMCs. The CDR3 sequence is CAWRDRGRGGYTF. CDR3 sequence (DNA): TGTGCCTGGAGGGATAGGGGGCGGGGCGGCTACACCTTC.